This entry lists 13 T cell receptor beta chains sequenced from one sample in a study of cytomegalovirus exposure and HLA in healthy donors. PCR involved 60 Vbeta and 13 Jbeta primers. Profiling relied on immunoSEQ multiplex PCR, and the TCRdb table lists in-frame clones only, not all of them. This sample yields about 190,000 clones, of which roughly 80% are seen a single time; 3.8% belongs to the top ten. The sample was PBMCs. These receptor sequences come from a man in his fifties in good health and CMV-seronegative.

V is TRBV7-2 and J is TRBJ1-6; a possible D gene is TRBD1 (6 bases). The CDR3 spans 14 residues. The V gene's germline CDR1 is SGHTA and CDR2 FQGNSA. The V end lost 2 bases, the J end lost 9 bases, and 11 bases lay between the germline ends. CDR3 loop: CASSLRQGTSPLHF. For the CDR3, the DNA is TGTGCCAGCAGCTTAAGGCAGGGGACTTCACCCCTCCACTTT.

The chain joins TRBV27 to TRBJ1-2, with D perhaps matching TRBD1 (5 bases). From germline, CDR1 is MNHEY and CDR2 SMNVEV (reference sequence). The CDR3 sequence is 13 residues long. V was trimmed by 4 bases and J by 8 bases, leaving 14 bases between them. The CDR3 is CASSSARGLGYTF. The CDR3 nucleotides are TGTGCCAGCAGTTCAGCTAGGGGCTTGGGCTACACCTTC.

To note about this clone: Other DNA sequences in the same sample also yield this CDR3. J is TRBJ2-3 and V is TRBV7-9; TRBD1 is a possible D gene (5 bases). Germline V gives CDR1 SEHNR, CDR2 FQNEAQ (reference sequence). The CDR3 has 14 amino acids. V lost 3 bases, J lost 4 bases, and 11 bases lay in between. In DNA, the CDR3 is TGTGCCAGCAGCTTTCCTGGCAGGGCAGATACGCAGTATTTT. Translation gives CASSFPGRADTQYF.

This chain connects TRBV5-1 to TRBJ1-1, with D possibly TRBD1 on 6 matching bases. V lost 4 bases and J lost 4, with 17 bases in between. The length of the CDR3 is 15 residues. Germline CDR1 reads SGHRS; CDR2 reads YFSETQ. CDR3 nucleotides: TGCGCCAGCAGCCCGAACAGGGCAAGGAGCACTGAAGCTTTCTTT. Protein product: CASSPNRARSTEAFF. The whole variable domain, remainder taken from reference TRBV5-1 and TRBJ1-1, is KAGVTQTPRYLIKTRGQQVTLSCSPISGHRSVSWYQQTPGQGLQFLFEYFSETQRNKGNFPGRFSGRQFSNSRSEMNVSTLELGDSALYLCASSPNRARSTEAFFGQGTRLTVV.

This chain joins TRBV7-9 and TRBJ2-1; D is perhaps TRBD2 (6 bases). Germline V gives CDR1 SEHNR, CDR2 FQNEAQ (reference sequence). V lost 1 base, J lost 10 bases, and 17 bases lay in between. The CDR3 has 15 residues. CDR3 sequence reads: CASSLVSGPLGEQFF. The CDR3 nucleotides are TGTGCCAGCAGCTTAGTTAGCGGCCCTCTAGGGGAGCAGTTCTTC.

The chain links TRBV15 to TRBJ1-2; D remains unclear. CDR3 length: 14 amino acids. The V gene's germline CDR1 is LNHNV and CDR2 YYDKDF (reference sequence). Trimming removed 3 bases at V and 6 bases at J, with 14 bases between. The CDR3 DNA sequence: TGTGCCACCAGCAGCTCCGGGTTCAGTCATGGCTACACCTTC. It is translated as CATSSSGFSHGYTF. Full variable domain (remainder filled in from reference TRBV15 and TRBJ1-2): DAMVIQNPRYQVTQFGKPVTLSCSQTLNHNVMYWYQQKSSQAPKLLFHYYDKDFNNEADTPDNFQSRRPNTSFCFLDIRSPGLGDTAMYLCATSSSGFSHGYTFGSGTRLTVV.

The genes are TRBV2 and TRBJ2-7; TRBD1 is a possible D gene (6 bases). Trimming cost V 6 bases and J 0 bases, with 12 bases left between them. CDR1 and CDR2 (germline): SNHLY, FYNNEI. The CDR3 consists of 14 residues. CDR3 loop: CASRADSRSYEQYF. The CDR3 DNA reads TGTGCCAGCAGGGCGGACAGCCGCTCCTACGAGCAGTACTTC. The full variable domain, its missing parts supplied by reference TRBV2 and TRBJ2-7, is EPEVTQTPSHQVTQMGQEVILRCVPISNHLYFYWYRQILGQKVEFLVSFYNNEISEKSEIFDDQFSVERPDGSNFTLKIRSTKLEDSAMYFCASRADSRSYEQYFGPGTRLTVT.

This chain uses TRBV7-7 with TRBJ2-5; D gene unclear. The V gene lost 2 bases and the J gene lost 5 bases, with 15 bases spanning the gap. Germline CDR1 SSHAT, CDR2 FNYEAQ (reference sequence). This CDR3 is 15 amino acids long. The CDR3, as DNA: TGTGCCAGCAGCTTAACCTCACACCTGTCCGAGACCCAGTACTTC. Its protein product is CASSLTSHLSETQYF.

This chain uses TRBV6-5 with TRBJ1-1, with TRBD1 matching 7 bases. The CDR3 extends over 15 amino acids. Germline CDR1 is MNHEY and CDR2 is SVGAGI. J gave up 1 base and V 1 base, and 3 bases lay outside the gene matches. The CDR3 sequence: CASSYYGTANTEAFF. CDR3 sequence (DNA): TGTGCCAGCAGTTACTATGGGACAGCGAACACTGAAGCTTTCTTT.

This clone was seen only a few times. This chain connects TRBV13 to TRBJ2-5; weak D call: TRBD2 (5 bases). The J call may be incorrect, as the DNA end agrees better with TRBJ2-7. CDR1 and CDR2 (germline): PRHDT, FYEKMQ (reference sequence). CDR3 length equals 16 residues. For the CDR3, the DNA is TGTGCCAGCAGCTTAGACTGGAGAGAGGGATACTACGAGCAGTACTTC. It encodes CASSLDWREGYYEQYF.

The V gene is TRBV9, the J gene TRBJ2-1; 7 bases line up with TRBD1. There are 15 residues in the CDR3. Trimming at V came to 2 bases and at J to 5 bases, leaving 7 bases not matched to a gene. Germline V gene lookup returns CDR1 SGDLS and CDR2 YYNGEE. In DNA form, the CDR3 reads TGTGCCAGCAGCGTCGGGGACAGTTACAACAATGAGCAGTTCTTC. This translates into CASSVGDSYNNEQFF.

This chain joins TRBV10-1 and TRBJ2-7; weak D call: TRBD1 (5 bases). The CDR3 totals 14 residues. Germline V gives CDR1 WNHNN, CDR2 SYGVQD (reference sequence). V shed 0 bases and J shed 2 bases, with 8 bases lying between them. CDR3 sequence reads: CASSESVRAYEQYF. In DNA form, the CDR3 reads TGCGCCAGCAGTGAGTCGGTCAGGGCCTACGAGCAGTACTTC.

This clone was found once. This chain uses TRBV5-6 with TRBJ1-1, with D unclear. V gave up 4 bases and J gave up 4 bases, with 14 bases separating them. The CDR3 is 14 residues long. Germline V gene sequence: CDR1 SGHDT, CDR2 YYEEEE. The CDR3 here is CASSARSRVTEAFF. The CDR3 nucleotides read TGTGCCAGCAGCGCTCGGAGTCGCGTCACTGAAGCTTTCTTT.